This paragraph covers one T cell receptor (beta chain) sequence. TCRdb keeps only in-frame clones here, not all; method: immunoSEQ multiplex PCR. Of tens of thousands of clones listed, roughly 89% are singletons. The data originate from a study of T cell changes during pregnancy in multiple sclerosis. The CDR3 has 18 amino acids. V was clipped by 5 bases and J by 0 bases, with 20 bases between them. The germline V gene has CDR1 SEHNR and CDR2 FQNEAQ (reference sequence). The chain carries TRBV7-9 and TRBJ1-3, with a weak D call TRBD1 (6 bases). This TCR was sampled from a female donor in good health, enrolled as a control in a pregnancy study. Source: CD4+ T cells from peripheral blood mononuclear cells, taken in the first trimester of pregnancy. CDR3 protein: CASSRKGGPVSSGNTIYF. The DNA of the CDR3 is TGTGCCAGCAGCAGAAAAGGGGGACCCGTGAGCTCTGGAAACACCATATATTTT.